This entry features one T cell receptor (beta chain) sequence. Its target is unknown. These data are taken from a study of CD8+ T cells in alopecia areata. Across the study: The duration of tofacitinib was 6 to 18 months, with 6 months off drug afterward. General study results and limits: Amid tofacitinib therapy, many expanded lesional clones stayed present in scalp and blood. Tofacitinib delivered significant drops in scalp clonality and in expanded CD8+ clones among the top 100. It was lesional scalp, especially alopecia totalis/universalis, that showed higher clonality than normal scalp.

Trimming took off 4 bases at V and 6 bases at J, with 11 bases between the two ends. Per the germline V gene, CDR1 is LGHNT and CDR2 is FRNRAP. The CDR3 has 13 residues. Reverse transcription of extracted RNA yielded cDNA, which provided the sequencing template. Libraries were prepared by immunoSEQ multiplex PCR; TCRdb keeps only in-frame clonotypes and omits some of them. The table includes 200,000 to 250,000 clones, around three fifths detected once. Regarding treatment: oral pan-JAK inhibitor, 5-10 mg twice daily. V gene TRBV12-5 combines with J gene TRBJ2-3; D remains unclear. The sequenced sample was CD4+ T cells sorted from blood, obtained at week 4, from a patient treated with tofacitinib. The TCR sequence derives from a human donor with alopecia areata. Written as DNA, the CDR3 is TGTGCTAGTGGTTCCTCGAATATTGATACGCAGTATTTT. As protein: CASGSSNIDTQYF.